Below are 5 T cell receptor beta chains sequenced from a single sample in a study of cytomegalovirus exposure and HLA in healthy donors. PCR used 60 Vbeta primers and 13 Jbeta primers. The table came from immunoSEQ multiplex PCR; TCRdb's copy has only in-frame clones and leaves some out. The sample has 150,000 to 200,000 clones, 77% seen once. The sample comprised PBMCs. These receptor sequences come from a woman under 40 in good health and CMV-seronegative.

The chain couples TRBV6-4 to TRBJ2-1; 7 positions agree with TRBD2. Germline loops: CDR1 MRHNA, CDR2 SNTAGT. V trimming: 6 bases; J trimming: 2 bases; junction bases outside the gene matches: 16. This CDR3 contains 18 residues. CDR3 in amino acids: CASSLDPAGRVPYNEQFF. As DNA, the CDR3 is TGTGCCAGCAGCCTAGACCCAGCGGGGAGGGTCCCCTACAATGAGCAGTTCTTC.

The gene calls are TRBV6-7 and TRBJ1-6; 8 bases map to TRBD1. TRBV6-7 is filed as an ORF, its function uncertain. CDR3 size: 17 residues. J lost 3 bases, V lost 7 bases, and 11 bases had no gene match. The CDR3 sequence is CASTYTGQGLYNSPLHF. The CDR3, as DNA: TGTGCCAGCACCTATACAGGACAGGGCCTCTATAATTCACCCCTCCACTTT.

This clone was found a few times. The chain uses TRBV19 and TRBJ2-5; TRBD2 matches 10 bases. V lost 7 bases to trimming and J lost 2 bases; unmatched junction nucleotides: 4. This CDR3 spans 14 amino acids. Germline V gene lookup returns CDR1 LNHDA and CDR2 SQIVND (reference sequence). The CDR3 loop reads CASTVSGGQETQYF. In nucleotides, the CDR3 is TGTGCCAGTACGGTTAGCGGGGGGCAAGAGACCCAGTACTTC.

The rearrangement uses TRBV7-6 and TRBJ1-6; the D is unclear. Germline lookup yields CDR1 SGHVS and CDR2 FNYEAQ. The V and J ends lost 3 bases and 1 base respectively, with 7 bases between them. This CDR3 spans 15 amino acids. CDR3 protein: CASSLRRSYNSPLHF. The CDR3 DNA reads as TGTGCCAGCAGCTTGAGGAGATCCTATAATTCACCCCTCCACTTT.

J is TRBJ1-6 and V is TRBV9, with D possibly matching TRBD1 (5 bases). Germline CDR1 reads SGDLS; CDR2 reads YYNGEE. Trimming took off 2 bases at V and 8 bases at J, with 8 bases between the two ends. This CDR3 region has 13 residues. In nucleotides, the CDR3 is TGTGCCAGCAGCGTTGTACAGGATTCACCCCTCCACTTT. It encodes CASSVVQDSPLHF.